This T cell receptor beta chain was identified in a study of shared T cell receptors in the human thymus. TCRdb's copy holds only in-frame clones and misses some; the assay was immunoSEQ multiplex PCR. The sample carries under 700,000 clones, approximately 80% recorded once. The CDR3 contains 14 residues. V dropped 5 bases and J dropped 4; count of bases not matched to a gene: 7. Germline V gives CDR1 SGHVS, CDR2 FQNEAQ. This same sample was also taken into another study, of human thymus T cells.

This clonotype originated in a boy in the first two years of life with a congenital heart defect. This chain links TRBV7-8 with TRBJ2-7; TRBD2 matches 8 bases. What was sequenced was thymocytes. Here the CDR3 reads CASSPRLARYEQYF. CDR3 sequence (DNA): TGTGCCAGCAGCCCCAGACTAGCGCGGTACGAGCAGTACTTC. Supplemented by reference TRBV7-8 and TRBJ2-7, the full variable domain reads GAGVSQSPRYKVAKRGQDVALRCDPISGHVSLFWYQQALGQGPEFLTYFQNEAQLDKSGLPSDRFFAERPEGSVSTLKIQRTQQEDSAVYLCASSPRLARYEQYFGPGTRLTVT.